The source of this T cell receptor beta chain is a study of blood T cell repertoires in COVID-19. Study details: Acute and convalescent COVID-19 specimens originated in the United States, Italy and Spain. T cells, B-cell-depleted T cells, or PBMCs provided the cDNA or gDNA that served as material.

This clone was observed a single time. The CDR3 runs to 14 residues. V gave up 5 bases and J gave up 0 bases, with 10 bases separating them. Per germline, CDR1 SGHVS and CDR2 FQNEAQ. Under the authors' procedure: By means of reference gene primer amplification, nucleated cell counts were estimated. Profiled with immunoSEQ multiplex PCR; TCRdb holds only in-frame clones, not every one. D and trimming were read from the DNA, whereas the V and J calls and clone size are those reported in that table. Of about 400,000 clones listed, about 89% are singletons. This clonotype originated in a young woman with acute or convalescent COVID-19. This chain joins TRBV7-8 and TRBJ1-1; D is undetermined. The sample consisted of peripheral blood. Written as DNA, the CDR3 is TGTGCCAGCAGCCTTTCACACATGAACACTGAAGCTTTCTTT. It translates to CASSLSHMNTEAFF.